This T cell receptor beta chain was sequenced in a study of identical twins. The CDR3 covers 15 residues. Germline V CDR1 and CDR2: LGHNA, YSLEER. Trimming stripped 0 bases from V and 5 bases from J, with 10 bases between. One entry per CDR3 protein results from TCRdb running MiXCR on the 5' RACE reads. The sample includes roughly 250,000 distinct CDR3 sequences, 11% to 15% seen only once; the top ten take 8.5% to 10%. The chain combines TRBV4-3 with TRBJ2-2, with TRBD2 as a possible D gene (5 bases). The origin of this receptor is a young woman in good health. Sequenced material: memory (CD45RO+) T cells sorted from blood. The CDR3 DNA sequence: TGCGCCAGCAGCCAAGAACTCTGGACTACCGGGGAGCTGTTTTTT. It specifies CASSQELWTTGELFF.